This T cell receptor beta chain was observed in a study of blood T cell repertoires in COVID-19. Overall study context: Sites in the United States, Italy and Spain provided acute and convalescent COVID-19 samples. T cells, B-cell-depleted T cells, or PBMCs supplied cDNA or gDNA.

This clone appeared a single time. In the authors' workflow: Scientists estimated how many nucleated cells there were by amplifying reference gene primers. Only in-frame clones appear in the TCRdb table, and some are missing; sequencing was by immunoSEQ multiplex PCR. V and J calls and clone size are copied from that table; D and trimming were computed from the DNA. The table includes tens of thousands of clones, roughly 85% detected once. The origin of this receptor is a man aged 50 to 60 with active or convalescent COVID-19. The sequenced sample was peripheral blood.

The DNA for the CDR3 is TGTGCCAGTAGTCGACCGGGACAGGGTACCTATGGCTACACCTTC. It yields the protein CASSRPGQGTYGYTF. The chain employs TRBV19 and TRBJ1-2, with 9 nucleotides matching TRBD1. Germline assignment: CDR1 LNHDA and CDR2 SQIVND (reference sequence). This CDR3 region has 15 residues. The V and J ends lost 5 bases and 4 bases, in that order; junction bases with no gene match: 8.